Presented here are 22 T cell receptor beta chains from one specimen sequenced in a study of T cells in Graves' hyperthyroidism and ophthalmopathy. RNA transcripts served as the template for amplifying TCR beta CDR3 regions. First-round RT-PCR targeting the TCR CDR3 was performed with the HTBI primer set. MiXCR, applied by TCRdb to the multiplex PCR reads, yields one record per CDR3 protein. The sample shows a few hundred thousand distinct CDR3 sequences, 20% of them seen only once. Sequenced: blood. These receptors came from a man aged 18 to 30 with Graves' hyperthyroidism.

This clonotype was seen at least ten times. The J gene is TRBJ1-1, the V gene TRBV7-9, with D unclear. Trimming removed 1 base at V and 6 bases at J, with 6 bases between. The germline gives CDR1 SEHNR, CDR2 FQNEAQ (reference sequence). The CDR3 covers 12 residues. The CDR3: CASSLEWAEAFF. In nucleotides, the CDR3 is TGTGCCAGCAGCTTAGAGTGGGCTGAAGCTTTCTTT.

In this sample, this clonotype turned up many times. This chain connects TRBV28 to TRBJ1-1, with D perhaps matching TRBD1 (5 bases). Germline loops: CDR1 MDHEN, CDR2 SYDVKM. CDR3 length: 14 amino acids. Trimming pared 3 bases from V and 4 bases from J, leaving 12 bases between. The CDR3, as DNA: TGTGCCAGCAGTTTGAATGCCGGGGGCACTGAAGCTTTCTTT. Translation gives CASSLNAGGTEAFF. The variable domain in full, with the rest retrieved from reference TRBV28 and TRBJ1-1, is DVKVTQSSRYLVKRTGEKVFLECVQDMDHENMFWYRQDPGLGLRLIYFSYDVKMKEKGDIPEGYSVSREKKERFSLILESASTNQTSMYLCASSLNAGGTEAFFGQGTRLTVV.

This clonotype showed up just once. The chain recombines TRBV6-2 or TRBV6-3 with TRBJ1-1; D remains ambiguous. The germline CDR1 and CDR2 sequences are MNHEY and SVGEGT. The CDR3 has 15 amino acids. Trimming pared 5 bases from V and 1 base from J, leaving 14 bases between. CDR3 sequence: CASSALGSGNTEAFF. The CDR3 DNA reads TGTGCCAGCAGTGCCTTAGGCAGTGGGAACACTGAAGCTTTCTTT.

There are a few counts of this clonotype. This rearrangement joins TRBV18 to TRBJ2-6, with 11 bases matching TRBD1. From germline, CDR1 is KGHSH and CDR2 LQKENI. V lost 3 bases, J lost 3 bases, and 4 bases stayed unmatched. The CDR3 has 17 residues. The CDR3 protein is CASSPWDRGIGANVLTF. The CDR3 DNA reads TGTGCCAGCTCACCGTGGGACAGGGGGATTGGGGCCAACGTCCTGACTTTC.

This clonotype was counted between two and nine times. V is TRBV20-1 and J is TRBJ2-5, with 9 positions matching TRBD1. Looked up from germline, CDR1 is DFQATT and CDR2 is SNEGSKA (reference sequence). V shed 2 bases, J shed 5 bases, and the junction held 12 bases outside the gene matches. This CDR3 has 16 residues. The CDR3 DNA follows: TGCAGTGCTAGATCTAGGACAGGGGATGTTTTTGAGACCCAGTACTTC. Protein product: CSARSRTGDVFETQYF.

This clonotype appeared many times. V usage is TRBV5-5 and J usage is TRBJ2-2, with no clear D. Trimming stripped 5 bases from V and 1 base from J, with 12 bases between. The germline CDR1 and CDR2 sequences are SGHKS and YYEKEE (reference sequence). The CDR3 covers 15 residues. The CDR3 spells CASSLVFVNTGELFF. In DNA form, the CDR3 reads TGTGCCAGCAGTCTGGTATTCGTGAACACCGGGGAGCTGTTTTTT.

This clonotype was seen many times. This chain links TRBV7-8 with TRBJ1-1; D may be TRBD1 (6 bases). The V gene lost 5 bases and the J gene lost 7 bases, with 14 bases spanning the gap. CDR1 SGHVS and CDR2 FQNEAQ come from the germline V gene. There are 13 residues in the CDR3. For the CDR3, the DNA is TGTGCCAGCAGCATCGGGACAAATAATGAAGCTTTCTTT. This sequence encodes CASSIGTNNEAFF.

The chain carries TRBV15 and TRBJ1-2, with unresolved D. The CDR3 contains 12 residues. Germline CDR1 reads LNHNV; CDR2 reads YYDKDF (reference sequence). The V end was cut by 3 bases, the J end by 5 bases, with 7 bases between. Written as DNA, the CDR3 is TGTGCCACCAGCAGCCTTGGATATGGCTACACCTTC. It codes for CATSSLGYGYTF.

This rearrangement joins TRBV6-1 to TRBJ2-7, with TRBD1 as a possible D gene (5 bases). CDR1 and CDR2 from the germline V gene are MNHNS and SASEGT. The CDR3 has 14 residues. The ends were cut back, 7 bases at V and 2 bases at J, with 15 bases in the middle. The CDR3 DNA sequence: TGTGCCAGCACCAAGTATGACAGAACCTACGAGCAGTACTTC. As protein: CASTKYDRTYEQYF.

This clonotype was seen at least ten times. The genes are TRBV6-2 or TRBV6-3 and TRBJ1-2, with no clear D. Germline V gene lookup returns CDR1 MNHEY and CDR2 SVGEGT. The CDR3 consists of 13 residues. Trimming pared 8 bases from V and 4 bases from J, leaving 14 bases between. CDR3 in amino acids: CASEDGKVYGYTF. The CDR3 DNA is TGTGCCAGCGAAGACGGAAAAGTCTATGGCTACACCTTC.

This clonotype was seen many times. This chain joins TRBV19 and TRBJ1-1; D call uncertain. CDR3 size: 12 residues. V lost 4 bases and J lost 10, with 13 bases in between. CDR1 LNHDA and CDR2 SQIVND come from the germline V gene (reference sequence). The CDR3 nucleotides read TGTGCCAGTAGTACGTACGGGCCGGGAGCTTTCTTT. Encoded protein: CASSTYGPGAFF.

This clonotype has a count of ten or more. V usage is TRBV6-5 and J usage is TRBJ2-7; no clear D gene. CDR3 length equals 14 residues. Germline assignment: CDR1 MNHEY and CDR2 SVGAGI. Trimming took 0 bases from V and 3 from J, leaving 9 bases between them. CDR3 nucleotides: TGTGCCAGCAGTTACTCGGCCGGAGTCTACGAGCAGTACTTC. Its protein is CASSYSAGVYEQYF.

The sample holds many counts of this clonotype. The CDR3 loop reads CAIWAQGGTEAFF. The CDR3 nucleotides read TGTGCCATTTGGGCACAGGGGGGAACTGAAGCTTTCTTT. The V gene is TRBV19, the J gene TRBJ1-1; 8 bases match TRBD1. In germline, CDR1 is LNHDA, CDR2 SQIVND (reference sequence). The CDR3 totals 13 residues. Trimming cost V 10 bases and J 5 bases; bases outside gene matches: 9.

V gene TRBV6-5 combines with J gene TRBJ1-2; D uncertain. Germline V gene lookup returns CDR1 MNHEY and CDR2 SVGAGI. V shed 0 bases and J shed 5 bases, with 16 bases lying between them. The CDR3 is 16 residues long. CDR3 sequence (DNA): TGTGCCAGCAGTTACTCCAATCGGGGTATGGGATATGGCTACACCTTC. This codes for CASSYSNRGMGYGYTF.

This clonotype occurred many times. V gene TRBV6-4 combines with J gene TRBJ1-1, with D perhaps matching TRBD1 (5 bases). Trimming pared 5 bases from V and 0 bases from J, leaving 22 bases between. Germline assignment: CDR1 MRHNA and CDR2 SNTAGT. The CDR3 is 18 amino acids. The CDR3 protein is CASSPLWGRARMNTEAFF. As DNA, the CDR3 is TGTGCCAGCAGTCCCCTGTGGGGCAGGGCGAGGATGAACACTGAAGCTTTCTTT.

This clonotype occurred many times. The V gene is TRBV2, the J gene TRBJ2-1; no definite D call. The germline CDR1 and CDR2 sequences are SNHLY and FYNNEI. The V and J ends lost 7 bases and 8 bases respectively, with 9 bases between them. The CDR3 covers 11 residues. CDR3 amino acids: CASTVFDEQFF. The CDR3 DNA sequence: TGTGCCAGCACCGTGTTCGATGAGCAGTTCTTC.

This clonotype was picked up a small number of times. Given a much more abundant clone one base away, this may be a read error. V gene TRBV6-9 combines with J gene TRBJ2-4; the D is unclear. CDR1 and CDR2 from the germline V gene are MNHGY and SVAAGI. CDR3 length: 11 amino acids. CDR3 residues: CASSLGNIKYF. Written as DNA, the CDR3 is TGTGCCAGCAGTTTAGGAAACATTAAGTACTTC.

The table lists this clonotype with many counts. The chain links TRBV20-1 to TRBJ1-5; D is uncertain. The CDR3 covers 12 residues. V lost 3 bases and J 3 bases, leaving 6 bases between the germline ends. CDR1 and CDR2 from the germline V gene are DFQATT and SNEGSKA (reference sequence). Here the CDR3 DNA reads TGCAGTGCTAGGTCGCTCAATCAGCCCCAGCATTTT. Its protein is CSARSLNQPQHF.

In this sample, this clonotype turned up many times. This chain connects TRBV7-2 to TRBJ2-7, with D tentatively TRBD1 or TRBD2 (5 bases each). CDR3 length: 15 residues. Germline CDR1 SGHTA, CDR2 FQGNSA. The V end was cut by 4 bases, the J end by 4 bases, with 17 bases between. As DNA, the CDR3 is TGTGCCAGCAGCTCATCGAGGGACCTTAAATACGAGCAGTACTTC. It yields the protein CASSSSRDLKYEQYF.

This clonotype was observed many times. The chain is built from TRBV28 and TRBJ2-5; 7 bases are shared with TRBD1. J lost 1 base, V lost 7 bases, and 15 bases had no gene match. The CDR3 is 17 amino acids. From germline, CDR1 is MDHEN and CDR2 SYDVKM. The CDR3 is CASTDRAVDRAQETQYF. CDR3 nucleotide sequence: TGTGCCAGCACCGACCGGGCGGTCGACAGGGCCCAAGAGACCCAGTACTTC.

This clonotype was seen at least ten times. V gene TRBV24-1 combines with J gene TRBJ1-5; 10 bases are shared with TRBD1. The length of the CDR3 is 16 residues. Looked up from germline, CDR1 is KGHDR and CDR2 is SFDVKD. V dropped 4 bases and J dropped 7; count of bases not matched to a gene: 9. The CDR3 sequence: CATSDSGQGGIQPQHF. CDR3 nucleotides: TGTGCCACCAGTGACAGCGGACAGGGGGGAATACAGCCCCAGCATTTT.

This chain links TRBV11-2 with TRBJ1-1; 7 bases map to TRBD1. The CDR3 has 13 amino acids. Germline loops: CDR1 SGHAT, CDR2 FQNNGV. V lost 3 bases, J lost 7 bases, and 5 bases stayed unmatched. Here the CDR3 reads CASSFEGASEAFF. The CDR3 DNA reads TGTGCCAGCAGCTTCGAGGGGGCGAGTGAAGCTTTCTTT.